This passage covers 4 T cell receptor beta chains from one sample sequenced in a study of T cells expressing NK-cell markers. Reprocessing the 5' RACE reads, TCRdb reports a single entry for every CDR3 protein and omits DNA. The repertoire shows about 550,000 distinct CDR3 sequences; the top ten hold approximately 3.6%. The material sequenced was blood T cells: a sorted CD56 or NKG2C T cell subset, CD4+ or CD8+ T cells, or bulk PBMC T cells (not recorded which). These receptors originate from a man younger than 35 in good health.

J is TRBJ2-1 and V is TRBV6-2 or TRBV6-3; absent DNA, TCRdb's TRBD2 call cannot be checked. Looked up from germline, CDR1 is MNHEY and CDR2 is SVGEGT. The CDR3 is made up of 19 amino acids. The CDR3 here is CASSYSGLAGIPSYNEQFF.

The rearrangement uses TRBV20-1 and TRBJ2-1; TCRdb gives TRBD2 as the D gene, but with no DNA this cannot be confirmed. From germline, CDR1 is DFQATT and CDR2 SNEGSKA (reference sequence). The CDR3 extends over 12 amino acids. This CDR3 reads CSFSREGIEQFF.

V and J are TRBV18 and TRBJ2-7; there is no DNA to check the TCRdb D call of TRBD2. The CDR3 length is 14 residues. The V gene's germline CDR1 is KGHSH and CDR2 LQKENI. Here the CDR3 reads CASSRSGLEDEQYF.

The chain has TRBV11-2 and TRBJ2-5; the TCRdb call, TRBD1, lacks DNA for checking. Germline V gene data show CDR1 as SGHAT and CDR2 as FQNNGV. This CDR3 region has 11 residues. The CDR3 loop is CAISNGTGTYF.